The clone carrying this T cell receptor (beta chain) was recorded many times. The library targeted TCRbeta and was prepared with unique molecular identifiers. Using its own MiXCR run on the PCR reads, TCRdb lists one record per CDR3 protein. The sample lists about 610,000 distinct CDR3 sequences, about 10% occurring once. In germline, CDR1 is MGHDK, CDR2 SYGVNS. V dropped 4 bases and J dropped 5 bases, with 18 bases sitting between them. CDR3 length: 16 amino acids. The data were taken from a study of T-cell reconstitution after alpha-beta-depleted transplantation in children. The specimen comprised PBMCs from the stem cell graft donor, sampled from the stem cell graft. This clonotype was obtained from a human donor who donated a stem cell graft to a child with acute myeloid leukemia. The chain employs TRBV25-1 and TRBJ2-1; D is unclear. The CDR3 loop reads CASSASRPTRNNEQFF. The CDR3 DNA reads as TGTGCCAGCAGTGCGTCCAGGCCAACTCGTAACAATGAGCAGTTCTTC.